This T cell receptor (beta chain) was profiled in a study of beta chain features in type 1 diabetes. The overall study: Cell yields, gender and age were comparable in patients and healthy donors.

Sorting that relied on CD45RO/CCR7/CD25/CD127/CD95/CD27 yielded CD4+ naive, central memory, regulatory and stem cell-like memory cells. General study findings and limits: Type 1 diabetes patients had moderately but significantly shorter TCRB CDR3s in all four CD4+ subsets. TCRB repertoires of naive, central memory and Treg cells appeared more similar among patients than among healthy donors.

The investigators reverse transcribed all of the isolated RNA, so they sequenced expressed TCRB transcripts. Some clones are missing from TCRdb's copy, which holds only in-frame ones; the method was immunoSEQ multiplex PCR. The sample carries roughly 300,000 clones, approximately 14% recorded once. This clone was detected only a few times. Its antigen is currently unknown. The sequence came from a man in his thirties or forties in good health. Sequences were obtained from central memory CD4+ T cells from blood.

This CDR3 is CASSWNPPGFVNEKLFF. In nucleotides, the CDR3 is TGTGCCAGCAGCTGGAACCCGCCGGGGTTTGTAAATGAAAAACTGTTTTTT. The V call is TRBV7-3, the J call TRBJ1-4; D is uncertain. The V end was cut by 4 bases, the J end by 5 bases, with 20 bases between. Germline lookup yields CDR1 SGHTA and CDR2 FQGTGA. The CDR3 runs 17 residues.